This TCR beta chain comes out of a study of blood T cell repertoires in COVID-19. The wider study: Acute and convalescent COVID-19 specimens originated in the United States, Italy and Spain. T cells, B-cell-depleted T cells, or PBMCs supplied cDNA or gDNA.

How the authors handled the data: Amplifying reference gene primers gave estimates of nucleated cell counts. The data were produced by immunoSEQ multiplex PCR, yet TCRdb's version contains in-frame clones alone and is incomplete. The V and J calls and the clone size are those of that table, but D and trimming were determined from the DNA. The table includes about 92,000 clones, over 70% detected once. The CDR3 has 13 amino acids. Trimming pared 4 bases from V and 1 base from J, leaving 8 bases between. The germline V gene encodes CDR1 SEHNR and CDR2 FQNEAQ (reference sequence). The material sequenced was peripheral blood. The sequence derives from a man in his forties or fifties who had recovered from COVID-19. The chain couples TRBV7-9 to TRBJ2-7, with D tentatively TRBD2 (5 bases). CDR3 bases: TGTGCCAGCAGCTGGGGAGATTCCTACGAGCAGTACTTC. This codes for CASSWGDSYEQYF.